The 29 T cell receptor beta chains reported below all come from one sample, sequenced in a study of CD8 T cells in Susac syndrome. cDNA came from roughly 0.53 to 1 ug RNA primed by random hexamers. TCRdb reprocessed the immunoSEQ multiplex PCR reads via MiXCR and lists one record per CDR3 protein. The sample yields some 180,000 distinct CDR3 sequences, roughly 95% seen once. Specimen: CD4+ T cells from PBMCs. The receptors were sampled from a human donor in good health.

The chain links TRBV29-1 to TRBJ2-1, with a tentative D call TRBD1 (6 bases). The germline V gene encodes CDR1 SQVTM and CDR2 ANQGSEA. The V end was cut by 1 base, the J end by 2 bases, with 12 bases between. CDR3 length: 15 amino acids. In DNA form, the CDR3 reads TGCAGCGTTGAAGCCCAGGGGCTTACCTACAATGAGCAGTTCTTC. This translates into CSVEAQGLTYNEQFF.

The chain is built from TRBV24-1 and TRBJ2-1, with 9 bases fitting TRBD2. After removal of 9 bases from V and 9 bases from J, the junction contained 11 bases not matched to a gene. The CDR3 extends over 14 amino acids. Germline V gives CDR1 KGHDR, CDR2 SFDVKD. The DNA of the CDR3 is TGTGCCACCGGGGGGTCTAGCGGGATCTTTGAGCAGTTCTTC. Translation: CATGGSSGIFEQFF.

In nucleotides, the CDR3 is TGTGCCAGCAGTTCGGTATTCCTATCGCCCGGGGAGCTGTTTTTT. This encodes CASSSVFLSPGELFF. The chain links TRBV28 to TRBJ2-2; D call uncertain. Germline values: CDR1 MDHEN, CDR2 SYDVKM. CDR3 size: 15 residues. V shed 4 bases and J shed 6 bases, with 15 bases lying between them.

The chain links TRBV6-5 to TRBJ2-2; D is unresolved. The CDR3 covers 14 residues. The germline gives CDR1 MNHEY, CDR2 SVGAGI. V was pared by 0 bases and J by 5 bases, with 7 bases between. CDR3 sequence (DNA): TGTGCCAGCAGTTACTCCCAGTGGACCGGGGAGCTGTTTTTT. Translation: CASSYSQWTGELFF.

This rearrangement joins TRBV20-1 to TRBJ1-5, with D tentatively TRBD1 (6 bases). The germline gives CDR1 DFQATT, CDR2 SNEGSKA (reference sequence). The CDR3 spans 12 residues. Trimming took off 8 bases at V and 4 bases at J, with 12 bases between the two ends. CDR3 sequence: CSSQGPNQPQHF. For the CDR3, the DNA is TGCAGTTCTCAGGGGCCGAATCAGCCCCAGCATTTT.

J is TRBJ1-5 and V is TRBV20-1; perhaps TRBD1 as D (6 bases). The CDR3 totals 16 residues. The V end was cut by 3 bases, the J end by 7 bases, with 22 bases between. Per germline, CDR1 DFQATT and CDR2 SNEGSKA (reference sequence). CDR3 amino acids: CSARGMDEGVGQPQHF. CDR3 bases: TGCAGTGCTAGGGGTATGGACGAGGGGGTAGGGCAGCCCCAGCATTTT.

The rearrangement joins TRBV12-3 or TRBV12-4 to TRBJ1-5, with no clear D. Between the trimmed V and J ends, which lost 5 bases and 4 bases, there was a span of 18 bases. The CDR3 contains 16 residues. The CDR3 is CASSPRPPNENQPQHF. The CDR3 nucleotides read TGTGCCAGCAGTCCCAGACCCCCTAACGAGAATCAGCCCCAGCATTTT.

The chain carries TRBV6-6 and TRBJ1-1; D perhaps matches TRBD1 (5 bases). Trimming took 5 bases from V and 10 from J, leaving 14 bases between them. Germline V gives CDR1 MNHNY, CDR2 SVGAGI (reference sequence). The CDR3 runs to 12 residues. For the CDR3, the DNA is TGTGCCAGCAGTCTTCGTAGGCAGGGAGCTTTCTTT. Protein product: CASSLRRQGAFF.

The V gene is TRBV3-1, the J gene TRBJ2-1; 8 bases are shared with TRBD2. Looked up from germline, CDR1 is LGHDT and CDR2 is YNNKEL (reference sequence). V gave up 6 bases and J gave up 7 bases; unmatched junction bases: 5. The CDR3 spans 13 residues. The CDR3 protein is CASRKAGVNEQFF. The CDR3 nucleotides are TGTGCCAGCAGAAAAGCGGGAGTGAATGAGCAGTTCTTC.

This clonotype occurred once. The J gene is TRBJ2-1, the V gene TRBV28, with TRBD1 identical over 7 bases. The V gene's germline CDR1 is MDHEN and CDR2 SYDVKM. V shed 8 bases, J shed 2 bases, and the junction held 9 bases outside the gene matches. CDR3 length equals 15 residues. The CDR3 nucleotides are TGTGCCAGCTATCCCGTAGGGACAGCCTACAATGAGCAGTTCTTC. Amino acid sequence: CASYPVGTAYNEQFF.

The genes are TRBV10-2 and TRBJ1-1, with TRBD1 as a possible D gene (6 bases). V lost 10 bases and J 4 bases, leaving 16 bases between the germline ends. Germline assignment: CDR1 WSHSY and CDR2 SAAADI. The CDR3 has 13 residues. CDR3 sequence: CATRGGSITEAFF. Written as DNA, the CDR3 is TGCGCCACGCGAGGGGGTTCCATCACTGAAGCTTTCTTT.

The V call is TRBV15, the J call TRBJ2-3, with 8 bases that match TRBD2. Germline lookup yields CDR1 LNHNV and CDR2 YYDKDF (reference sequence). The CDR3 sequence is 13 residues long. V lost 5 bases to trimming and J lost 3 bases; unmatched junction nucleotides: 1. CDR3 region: CATSREGTDTQYF. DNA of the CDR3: TGTGCCACCAGCCGGGAGGGGACAGATACGCAGTATTTT.

Here the CDR3 DNA reads TGTGCCGGCGGACAGTCTCCAGAATATGGCTACACCTTC. It is translated as CAGGQSPEYGYTF. The chain couples TRBV12-3 or TRBV12-4 to TRBJ1-2, with D possibly matching TRBD1 (6 bases). Trimming shortened V by 11 bases and J by 5 bases, and 18 bases separated the two germline ends. The CDR3 runs to 13 residues.

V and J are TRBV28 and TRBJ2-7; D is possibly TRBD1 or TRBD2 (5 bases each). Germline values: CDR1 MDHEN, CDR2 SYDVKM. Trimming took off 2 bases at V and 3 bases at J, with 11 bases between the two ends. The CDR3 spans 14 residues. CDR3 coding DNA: TGTGCCAGCAGTTTAGGGGGAAAGGACTACGAGCAGTACTTC. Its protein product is CASSLGGKDYEQYF.

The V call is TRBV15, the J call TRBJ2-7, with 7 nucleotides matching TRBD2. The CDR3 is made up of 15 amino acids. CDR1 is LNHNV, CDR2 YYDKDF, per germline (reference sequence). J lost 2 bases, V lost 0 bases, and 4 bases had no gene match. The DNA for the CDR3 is TGTGCCACCAGCAGAGAGCGGGAGCCAACCTACGAGCAGTACTTC. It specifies CATSREREPTYEQYF.

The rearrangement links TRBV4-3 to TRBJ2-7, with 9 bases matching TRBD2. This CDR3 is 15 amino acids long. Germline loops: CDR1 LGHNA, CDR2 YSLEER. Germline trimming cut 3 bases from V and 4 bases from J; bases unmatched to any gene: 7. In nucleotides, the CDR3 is TGCGCCAGCAGCCAGGGACTAGCAGCCCGATACGAGCAGTACTTC. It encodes CASSQGLAARYEQYF.

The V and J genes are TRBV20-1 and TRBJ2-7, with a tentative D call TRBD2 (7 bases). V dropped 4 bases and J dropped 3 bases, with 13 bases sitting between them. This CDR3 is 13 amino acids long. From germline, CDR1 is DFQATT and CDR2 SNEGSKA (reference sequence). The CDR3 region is CSAKGEGVYEQYF. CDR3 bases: TGCAGTGCTAAGGGGGAGGGAGTCTACGAGCAGTACTTC.

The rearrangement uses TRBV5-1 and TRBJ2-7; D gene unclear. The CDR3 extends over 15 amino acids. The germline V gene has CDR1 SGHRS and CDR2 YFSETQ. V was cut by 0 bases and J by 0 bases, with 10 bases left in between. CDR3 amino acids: CASSLGTPSSYEQYF. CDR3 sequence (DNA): TGCGCCAGCAGCTTGGGTACACCCAGCTCCTACGAGCAGTACTTC.

Here the CDR3 DNA reads TGCAGCTTACCGGGACAGGGTCTCGATACGCAGTATTTT. It is translated as CSLPGQGLDTQYF. The genes are TRBV29-1 and TRBJ2-3; 9 nucleotides match TRBD1. V was clipped by 8 bases and J by 6 bases; unmatched bases: 9. The V gene's germline CDR1 is SQVTM and CDR2 ANQGSEA. The CDR3 contains 13 residues.

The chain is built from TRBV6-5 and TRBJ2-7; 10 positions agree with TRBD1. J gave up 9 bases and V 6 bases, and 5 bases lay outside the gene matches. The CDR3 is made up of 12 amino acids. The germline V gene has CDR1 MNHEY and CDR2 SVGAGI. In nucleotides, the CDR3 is TGTGCCAGCAGGCGGGACAGGGGAGGGCAGTACTTC. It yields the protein CASRRDRGGQYF.

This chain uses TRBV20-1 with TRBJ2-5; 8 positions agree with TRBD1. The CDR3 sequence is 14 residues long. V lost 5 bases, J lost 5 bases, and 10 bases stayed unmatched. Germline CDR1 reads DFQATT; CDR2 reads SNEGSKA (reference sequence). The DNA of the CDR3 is TGCAGTGCTCGAAGGACAGGGTTAGTGGAGACCCAGTACTTC. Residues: CSARRTGLVETQYF.

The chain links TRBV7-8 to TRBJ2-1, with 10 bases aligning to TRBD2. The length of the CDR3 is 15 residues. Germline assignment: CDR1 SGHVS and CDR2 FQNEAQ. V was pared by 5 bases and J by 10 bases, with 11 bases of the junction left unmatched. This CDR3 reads CASSPRIVAGGEQFF. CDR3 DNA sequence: TGTGCCAGCAGCCCGCGTATCGTAGCGGGAGGCGAGCAGTTCTTC.

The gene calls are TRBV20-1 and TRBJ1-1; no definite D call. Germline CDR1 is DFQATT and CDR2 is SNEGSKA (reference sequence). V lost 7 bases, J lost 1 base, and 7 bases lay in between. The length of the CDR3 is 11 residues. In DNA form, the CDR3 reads TGCAGTGTAAAGAAGAACACTGAAGCTTTCTTT. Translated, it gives CSVKKNTEAFF.

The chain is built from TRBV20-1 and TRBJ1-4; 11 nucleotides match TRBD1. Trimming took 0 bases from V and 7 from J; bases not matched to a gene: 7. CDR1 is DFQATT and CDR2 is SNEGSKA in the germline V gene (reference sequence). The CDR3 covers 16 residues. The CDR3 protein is CSARDQGQGAGEKLFF. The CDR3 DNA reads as TGCAGTGCTAGAGATCAAGGACAGGGGGCCGGTGAAAAACTGTTTTTT.

The CDR3 spells CSDSLSQETQYF. CDR3 nucleotides: TGCAGCGATAGCTTGAGCCAAGAGACCCAGTACTTC. The gene calls are TRBV29-1 and TRBJ2-5; D remains unclear. The CDR3 extends over 12 amino acids. Trimming left V 7 bases short and J 1 base short, with 10 bases between. Looked up from germline, CDR1 is SQVTM and CDR2 is ANQGSEA.

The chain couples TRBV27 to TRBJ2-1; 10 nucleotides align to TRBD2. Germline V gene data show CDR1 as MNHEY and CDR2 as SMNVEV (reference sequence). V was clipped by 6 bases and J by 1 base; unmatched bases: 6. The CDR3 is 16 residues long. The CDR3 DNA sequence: TGTGCCAGCAGATCAGCTAGCGGGAGTTCCTACAATGAGCAGTTCTTC. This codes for CASRSASGSSYNEQFF.

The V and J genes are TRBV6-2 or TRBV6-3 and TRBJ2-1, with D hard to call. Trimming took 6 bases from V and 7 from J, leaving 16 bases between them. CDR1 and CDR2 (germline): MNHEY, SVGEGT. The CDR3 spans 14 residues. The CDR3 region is CASSLFRSRNEQFF. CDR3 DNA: TGTGCCAGCAGCCTTTTCAGGAGTAGGAATGAGCAGTTCTTC.

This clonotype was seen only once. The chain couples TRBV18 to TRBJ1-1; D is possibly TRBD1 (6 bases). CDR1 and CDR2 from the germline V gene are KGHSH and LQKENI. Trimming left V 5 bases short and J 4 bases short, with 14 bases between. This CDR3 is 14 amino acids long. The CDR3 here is CASSSVTGLTEAFF. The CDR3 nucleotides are TGTGCCAGCTCATCAGTGACAGGACTCACTGAAGCTTTCTTT.

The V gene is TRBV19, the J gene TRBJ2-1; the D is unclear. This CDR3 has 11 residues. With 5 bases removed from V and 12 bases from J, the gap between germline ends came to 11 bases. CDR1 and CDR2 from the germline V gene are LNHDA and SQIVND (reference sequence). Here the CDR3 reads CASSPGRRQFF. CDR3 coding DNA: TGTGCCAGTAGTCCCGGACGGAGGCAGTTCTTC.